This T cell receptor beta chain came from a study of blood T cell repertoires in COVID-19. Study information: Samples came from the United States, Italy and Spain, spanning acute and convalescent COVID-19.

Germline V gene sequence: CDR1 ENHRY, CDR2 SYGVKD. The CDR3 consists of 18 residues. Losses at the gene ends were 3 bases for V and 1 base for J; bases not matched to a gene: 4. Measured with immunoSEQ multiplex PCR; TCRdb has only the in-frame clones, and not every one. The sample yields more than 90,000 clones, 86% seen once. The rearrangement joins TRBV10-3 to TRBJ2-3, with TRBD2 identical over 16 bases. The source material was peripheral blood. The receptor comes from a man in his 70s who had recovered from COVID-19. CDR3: CAISESGLAGGGTDTQYF. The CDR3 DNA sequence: TGTGCCATCAGTGAATCGGGACTAGCGGGGGGGGGCACAGATACGCAGTATTTT.